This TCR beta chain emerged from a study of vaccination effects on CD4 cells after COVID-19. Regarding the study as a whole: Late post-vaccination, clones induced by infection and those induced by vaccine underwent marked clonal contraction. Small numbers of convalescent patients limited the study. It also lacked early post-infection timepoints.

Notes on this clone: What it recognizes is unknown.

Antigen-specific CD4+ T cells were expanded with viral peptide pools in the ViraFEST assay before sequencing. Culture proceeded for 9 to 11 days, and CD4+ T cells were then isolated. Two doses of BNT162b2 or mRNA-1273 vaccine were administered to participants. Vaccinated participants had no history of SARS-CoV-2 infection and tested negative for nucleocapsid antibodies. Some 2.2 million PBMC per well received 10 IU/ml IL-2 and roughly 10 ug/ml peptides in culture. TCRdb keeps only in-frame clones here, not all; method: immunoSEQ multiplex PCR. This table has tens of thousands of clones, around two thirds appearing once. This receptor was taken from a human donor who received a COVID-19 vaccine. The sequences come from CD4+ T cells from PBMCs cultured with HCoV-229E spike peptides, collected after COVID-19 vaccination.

CDR3 in amino acids: CASSFGGTGTEAFF. For the CDR3, the DNA is TGTGCCAGCAGCTTCGGGGGCACGGGGACTGAAGCTTTCTTT. V and J are TRBV7-8 and TRBJ1-1, with D tentatively TRBD1 (6 bases). Germline values: CDR1 SGHVS, CDR2 FQNEAQ. CDR3 length equals 14 residues. V was clipped by 3 bases and J by 5 bases, with 13 bases between them.